A single sample gave rise to the 24 T cell receptor beta chains below, sequenced in a study of cytomegalovirus exposure and HLA in healthy donors. Researchers ran the PCR with 60 Vbeta and 13 Jbeta primers. Here immunoSEQ multiplex PCR was the method, and the copy in TCRdb shows in-frame clones only, minus some. The data hold more than 95,000 clones, with roughly 18% observed a single time. Sequenced sample: PBMCs. Every receptor here comes from a female donor in good health and CMV-seropositive.

The chain is built from TRBV2 and TRBJ1-2; TRBD1 aligns across 10 bases. With V trimmed by 3 bases and J by 4 bases, 8 bases remained unmatched. CDR1 SNHLY and CDR2 FYNNEI come from the germline V gene. The length of the CDR3 is 16 residues. The CDR3 protein is CASSETGGERSYGYTF. For the CDR3, the DNA is TGTGCCAGCAGTGAGACAGGGGGCGAGCGAAGCTATGGCTACACCTTC. Supplemented by reference TRBV2 and TRBJ1-2, the full variable domain reads EPEVTQTPSHQVTQMGQEVILRCVPISNHLYFYWYRQILGQKVEFLVSFYNNEISEKSEIFDDQFSVERPDGSNFTLKIRSTKLEDSAMYFCASSETGGERSYGYTFGSGTRLTVV.

This chain connects TRBV2 to TRBJ1-2, with D perhaps matching TRBD1 (6 bases). V gave up 8 bases and J gave up 8 bases, with 24 bases separating them. The CDR3 runs 15 residues. CDR1 and CDR2 from the germline V gene are SNHLY and FYNNEI. CDR3 sequence (DNA): TGTGCCAGCCGGGATGGGGGGGCGCCCATTGGGGGCTACACCTTC. Encoded protein: CASRDGGAPIGGYTF.

CDR3 protein: CASTQTRGSETQYF. The CDR3 DNA is TGTGCCAGCACTCAAACCCGAGGGTCGGAGACCCAGTACTTC. The V call is TRBV2, the J call TRBJ2-5; a weak D match, TRBD2 (5 bases). The CDR3 has 14 residues. CDR1 is SNHLY and CDR2 is FYNNEI in the germline V gene. V lost 7 bases and J 5 bases, leaving 17 bases between the germline ends.

This clone was counted between two and nine times. The gene calls are TRBV7-2 and TRBJ2-2; a weak D match, TRBD2 (7 bases). V was trimmed by 0 bases and J by 11 bases, leaving 10 bases between them. Germline V gene sequence: CDR1 SGHTA, CDR2 FQGNSA. The CDR3 loop spans 13 amino acids. The DNA of the CDR3 is TGTGCCAGCAGCTTAGCGGGGGGGCAAGAGCTGTTTTTT. This encodes CASSLAGGQELFF.

In DNA form, the CDR3 reads TGTGCCAGCAGTTATGGACAGCAGGTGCGCGATGGCTACACCTTC. Protein sequence: CASSYGQQVRDGYTF. V is TRBV6-5 and J is TRBJ1-2; perhaps TRBD1 as D (6 bases). The V and J ends lost 3 bases and 6 bases respectively, with 17 bases between them. In germline, CDR1 is MNHEY, CDR2 SVGAGI. This CDR3 is built from 15 residues.

This chain joins TRBV9 and TRBJ2-5; 8 nucleotides match TRBD1. With 0 bases clipped from V and 4 bases from J, the junction kept 5 bases outside the gene matches. The CDR3 is made up of 15 amino acids. CDR1 is SGDLS and CDR2 is YYNGEE in the germline V gene. CDR3 coding DNA: TGTGCCAGCAGCGTAGGTGGCAGGGGGCCAGAGACCCAGTACTTC. It encodes CASSVGGRGPETQYF.

This clone appeared a few times. J is TRBJ2-5 and V is TRBV28; D may be TRBD1 (5 bases). The CDR3 extends over 14 amino acids. The V gene lost 9 bases and the J gene lost 5 bases, with 19 bases spanning the gap. Germline V gene data show CDR1 as MDHEN and CDR2 as SYDVKM. The CDR3 DNA sequence: TGTGCCAGTCATGACCAAGGGGTTCTGGAGACCCAGTACTTC. Its translation is CASHDQGVLETQYF.

The chain has TRBV7-8 and TRBJ1-6; D unclear. Germline CDR1 and CDR2: SGHVS and FQNEAQ. The CDR3 spans 15 residues. Trimming removed 4 bases from V and 7 bases from J, with 14 bases in between. CDR3 in DNA: TGTGCCAGCAGCTCACCCGGGGAGGCCAATTCACCCCTCCACTTT. Encoded protein: CASSSPGEANSPLHF.

This chain joins TRBV28 and TRBJ2-7; a possible D gene is TRBD1 (6 bases). Germline V gene data show CDR1 as MDHEN and CDR2 as SYDVKM. Trimming removed 5 bases at V and 3 bases at J, with 11 bases between. CDR3 length equals 13 residues. CDR3 residues: CASSGTPLYEQYF. Written as DNA, the CDR3 is TGTGCCAGCAGTGGGACACCCCTCTACGAGCAGTACTTC.

The V gene is TRBV6-5, the J gene TRBJ2-1, with TRBD1 as a possible D gene (6 bases). V shed 1 base and J shed 8 bases, with 15 bases lying between them. CDR3 length: 15 amino acids. Germline CDR1 is MNHEY and CDR2 is SVGAGI. CDR3 sequence: CASSYFMDRIDEQFF. CDR3 nucleotides: TGTGCCAGCAGTTACTTCATGGACAGAATCGATGAGCAGTTCTTC.

V and J are TRBV4-3 and TRBJ1-1; D call uncertain. The CDR3 spans 13 residues. Germline CDR1 reads LGHNA; CDR2 reads YSLEER. V lost 4 bases and J 5 bases, leaving 11 bases between the germline ends. The CDR3 sequence is CASSRDSTTEAFF. The CDR3 DNA follows: TGCGCCAGCAGCCGAGACTCTACTACTGAAGCTTTCTTT.

In its sample, this clone was seen a few times. This chain's CDR3 is CASSYSIGELFF. CDR3 coding DNA: TGTGCCAGCAGTTACTCCATCGGGGAGCTGTTTTTT. The gene calls are TRBV6-5 and TRBJ2-2; D ambiguous. The CDR3 consists of 12 residues. Trimming shortened V by 0 bases and J by 7 bases, and 3 bases separated the two germline ends. CDR1 is MNHEY and CDR2 is SVGAGI in the germline V gene.

The CDR3 DNA follows: TGTGCCAGCAGCCAGGGACTAGCGGGGGCCCTCTCCTACAATGAGCAGTTCTTC. Its translation is CASSQGLAGALSYNEQFF. The chain links TRBV7-8 to TRBJ2-1, with 14 bases lining up with TRBD2. In germline, CDR1 is SGHVS, CDR2 FQNEAQ. V lost 5 bases to trimming and J lost 0 bases; unmatched junction nucleotides: 6. The CDR3 runs to 18 residues.

This clone was picked up one time. The genes are TRBV6-4 and TRBJ2-3; 9 nucleotides agree with TRBD2. CDR1 and CDR2 from the germline V gene are MRHNA and SNTAGT. Trimming took 0 bases from V and 1 from J; bases not matched to a gene: 5. The CDR3 sequence is 17 residues long. The CDR3 nucleotides are TGTGCCAGCAGTGACTCTGAAGGCGGGAGGGGCACAGATACGCAGTATTTT. It codes for CASSDSEGGRGTDTQYF.

The table lists this clone with a few counts. This chain links TRBV28 with TRBJ1-5, with TRBD1 matching 8 bases. The ends lost 1 base at V and 0 bases at J; junction bases unmatched: 8. The CDR3 length is 18 residues. Germline V gives CDR1 MDHEN, CDR2 SYDVKM. CDR3 coding DNA: TGTGCCAGCAGTTTATTTGTGGCAGGGGGCAGTAGCAATCAGCCCCAGCATTTT. It yields the protein CASSLFVAGGSSNQPQHF.

This rearrangement joins TRBV5-1 to TRBJ2-7; 8 bases line up with TRBD1. Germline CDR1 is SGHRS and CDR2 is YFSETQ. The CDR3 is 13 residues long. V was clipped by 4 bases and J by 4 bases; unmatched bases: 4. The CDR3 bases are TGCGCCAGCAGCGGACGGACAGGGTACGAGCAGTACTTC. Amino acid sequence: CASSGRTGYEQYF. Full variable domain (rest looked up from reference TRBV5-1 and TRBJ2-7): KAGVTQTPRYLIKTRGQQVTLSCSPISGHRSVSWYQQTPGQGLQFLFEYFSETQRNKGNFPGRFSGRQFSNSRSEMNVSTLELGDSALYLCASSGRTGYEQYFGPGTRLTVT.

This clone was counted only a few times. J is TRBJ2-7 and V is TRBV10-3; the match to TRBD2 covers 7 bases. This CDR3 comprises 12 residues. V gave up 6 bases and J gave up 3 bases; unmatched junction bases: 2. Germline loops: CDR1 ENHRY, CDR2 SYGVKD. CDR3 loop: CAIRPGGYEQYF. The CDR3 DNA follows: TGTGCCATCAGACCGGGAGGCTACGAGCAGTACTTC.

The gene calls are TRBV5-6 and TRBJ1-4; 9 nucleotides line up with TRBD1. The V gene end was trimmed by 3 bases and the J gene end by 5 bases; junction bases not matched to a gene: 17. The CDR3 contains 19 residues. Germline CDR1 is SGHDT and CDR2 is YYEEEE. CDR3 nucleotides: TGTGCCAGCAGCTACTCCGGGACAGGGACGTCCGCCATGAATGAAAAACTGTTTTTT. Protein: CASSYSGTGTSAMNEKLFF.

The rearrangement uses TRBV7-9 and TRBJ1-1, with 9 positions matching TRBD1. V gave up 5 bases and J gave up 11 bases; unmatched junction bases: 3. The CDR3 consists of 11 residues. CDR1 and CDR2 (germline): SEHNR, FQNEAQ (reference sequence). CDR3 in DNA: TGTGCCAGCAGCCCACAGGGGGCGGCTTTCTTT. Amino acid sequence: CASSPQGAAFF. The entire variable domain, with the rest obtained from reference TRBV7-9 and TRBJ1-1, is as follows: DTGVSQNPRHKITKRGQNVTFRCDPISEHNRLYWYRQTLGQGPEFLTYFQNEAQLEKSRLLSDRFSAERPKGSFSTLEIQRTEQGDSAMYLCASSPQGAAFFGQGTRLTVV.

This clone appeared a few times. The chain recombines TRBV7-2 with TRBJ1-5; no firm D call. The V end lost 1 base, the J end lost 0 bases, and 10 bases lay between the germline ends. The CDR3 is 16 residues long. Germline loops: CDR1 SGHTA, CDR2 FQGNSA. The CDR3 loop reads CASSLGSTDSNQPQHF. As DNA, the CDR3 is TGTGCCAGCAGCTTAGGATCAACAGATAGCAATCAGCCCCAGCATTTT.

J is TRBJ1-2 and V is TRBV7-2, with D maybe TRBD1 (5 bases). There are 15 residues in the CDR3. Trimming cost V 3 bases and J 0 bases, with 11 bases left between them. Germline V gene data show CDR1 as SGHTA and CDR2 as FQGNSA. The CDR3 DNA reads TGTGCCAGCAGCTTTACCTGGACAACTAACTATGGCTACACCTTC. This encodes CASSFTWTTNYGYTF.

This chain links TRBV7-8 with TRBJ2-3; D uncertain. This CDR3 comprises 12 residues. Trimming stripped 5 bases from V and 6 bases from J, with 9 bases between. The germline V gene encodes CDR1 SGHVS and CDR2 FQNEAQ. The CDR3 DNA follows: TGTGCCAGCAGCCGGTCGTGGGATACGCAGTATTTT. It yields the protein CASSRSWDTQYF.

The chain carries TRBV11-2 and TRBJ1-1; no firm D call. Germline V gene sequence: CDR1 SGHAT, CDR2 FQNNGV. This CDR3 is built from 16 residues. V lost 0 bases and J 1 base, leaving 12 bases between the germline ends. The CDR3 here is CASSLEVLGANTEAFF. In DNA form, the CDR3 reads TGTGCCAGCAGCTTAGAAGTCCTGGGCGCGAACACTGAAGCTTTCTTT.

There are a few counts of this clone. The chain combines TRBV6-5 with TRBJ2-3; maybe TRBD2 (5 bases). This CDR3 spans 15 amino acids. Germline loops: CDR1 MNHEY, CDR2 SVGAGI. Deletions cut 6 bases from V and 8 bases from J, with 21 bases between. The CDR3 spells CASRPYRGSSRTQYF. In DNA form, the CDR3 reads TGTGCCAGCAGGCCTTATCGGGGTAGCTCCCGTACGCAGTATTTT.